The rows below give T cell receptor beta chains drawn from one sample of a study of blood T cells in healthy people across ages. TCRdb ran MiXCR on the 5' RACE reads and lists one entry per CDR3 protein. The sample has around 2 million distinct CDR3 sequences, about 39% seen once. Sequenced material: blood. The receptors derive from a human donor in good health. The conserved cysteine and the conserved F or W are not part of the CDR3 here. Each record gives: V gene, J gene, CDR3 protein.

V gene: TRBV9
J gene: TRBJ2-6
CDR3 protein: ASSVFSSSGGANVLT

V gene: TRBV28
J gene: TRBJ1-1
CDR3 protein: ASSPPSVRGDTEAF

V gene: TRBV20-1
J gene: TRBJ2-5
CDR3 protein: SARIRAGGQETQY

V gene: TRBV7-6
J gene: TRBJ2-1
CDR3 protein: ASSLLGRLIRGGASFYCEQF

V gene: TRBV5-1
J gene: TRBJ2-1
CDR3 protein: ASSLGWLAGGENEQF

V gene: TRBV9
J gene: TRBJ2-5
CDR3 protein: ASSPQGGGFGETQY

V gene: TRBV7-6
J gene: TRBJ1-1
CDR3 protein: ASALGGDTEAF

V gene: TRBV5-6
J gene: TRBJ2-5
CDR3 protein: ASSGGGILQETQY

V gene: TRBV20-1
J gene: TRBJ2-7
CDR3 protein: SARLWGQRTNEQY

V gene: TRBV29-1
J gene: TRBJ2-1
CDR3 protein: SVGWVTNEQF

V gene: TRBV28
J gene: TRBJ1-2
CDR3 protein: ASSLGGFMDYGYT

V gene: TRBV4-1
J gene: TRBJ1-2
CDR3 protein: ASSQDPQASLYGYT

V gene: TRBV5-1
J gene: TRBJ2-7
CDR3 protein: ASSRSLASEQY

V gene: TRBV7-9
J gene: TRBJ1-2
CDR3 protein: ASSPPVRDRDGYT

V gene: TRBV7-8
J gene: TRBJ2-1
CDR3 protein: ASSVDPGGAPYNEQF

V gene: TRBV11-2
J gene: TRBJ1-2
CDR3 protein: ASSPPVAILDGYT

V gene: TRBV20-1
J gene: TRBJ2-1
CDR3 protein: SANPRGRETQF

V gene: TRBV12-3/TRBV12-4
J gene: TRBJ2-1
CDR3 protein: ANQRTGNDNEQF

V gene: TRBV5-4
J gene: TRBJ2-1
CDR3 protein: ASSLAGGGSNEQF

V gene: TRBV12-3/TRBV12-4
J gene: TRBJ1-2
CDR3 protein: ASSEGIYGYT

V gene: TRBV11-2
J gene: TRBJ2-3
CDR3 protein: ASSRDRESTDTQY

V gene: TRBV3-1
J gene: TRBJ2-1
CDR3 protein: ASSQDAGEQF

V gene: TRBV12-3/TRBV12-4
J gene: TRBJ2-5
CDR3 protein: ASSLNSQETQY

V gene: TRBV20-1
J gene: TRBJ2-1
CDR3 protein: SATRTGGWNEQF

V gene: TRBV12-3/TRBV12-4
J gene: TRBJ1-2
CDR3 protein: ASGTGAFYGYT

V gene: TRBV11-2
J gene: TRBJ2-3
CDR3 protein: ASRGPLVSTDTQY

V gene: TRBV5-1
J gene: TRBJ2-7
CDR3 protein: ASSLSQGRAYYEQY

V gene: TRBV29-1
J gene: TRBJ2-1
CDR3 protein: SVEHDRPPGANEQF

V gene: TRBV9
J gene: TRBJ2-7
CDR3 protein: ASSVGRGDYEQY

V gene: TRBV21-1
J gene: TRBJ1-1
CDR3 protein: ASSKEALEATEAF

V gene: TRBV4-1
J gene: TRBJ1-5
CDR3 protein: ASSQFRTGNNQPQH

V gene: TRBV20-1
J gene: TRBJ2-3
CDR3 protein: SAAGAPSGVNTQY

V gene: TRBV10-3
J gene: TRBJ2-1
CDR3 protein: AISEAWAGTDEQF

V gene: TRBV5-1
J gene: TRBJ2-1
CDR3 protein: ASSLGTSGGANEQF